These 4 T cell receptor beta chains came from one sample sequenced in a study of vaccination and CD4 T cells after COVID-19. An Oncomine TCR Beta short-read assay was used to sequence the DNA from cultured CD4+ T cells. From cultured CD4+ T cells, genomic DNA was extracted. TCRdb called the PCR reads again in MiXCR, with one record for every CDR3 protein. Of about 10,000 distinct CDR3 sequences in the sample, roughly 40% are singletons; the top ten hold roughly 21%. Noted treatment: roughly 10-day PBMC culture with coronavirus spike peptide pools or control peptides (ViraFEST assay). Unexposed donor CD4+ T cells predated the COVID-19 pandemic, collected 2011-2018. Their antigen targets remain unknown. The sequenced sample was CD4+ T cells from blood, cultured in vitro. Receptors originate from a human donor in good health.

The rearrangement uses TRBV7-9 and TRBJ2-3; 8 nucleotides align to TRBD2. CDR3 length: 14 amino acids. Germline CDR1 SEHNR, CDR2 FQNEAQ (reference sequence). J gave up 6 bases and V 5 bases, and 7 bases lay outside the gene matches. DNA for the CDR3: TGTGCCAGCAGCGCTAGCGGGCCCCCGGATACGCAGTATTTT. Translating gives CASSASGPPDTQYF.

The genes are TRBV5-1 and TRBJ2-3, with 16 nucleotides matching TRBD2. The J segment lost 4 bases and the V segment lost 4 bases, leaving 6 bases of the junction unmatched. Germline V gene data show CDR1 as SGHRS and CDR2 as YFSETQ. CDR3 length: 17 residues. DNA of the CDR3: TGCGCCAGCAGCGCCGGGACTAGCGGGAGGGAAGCAGATACGCAGTATTTT. This translates into CASSAGTSGREADTQYF.

This chain joins TRBV20-1 and TRBJ2-3; TRBD2 agrees at 12 bases. CDR3 length equals 13 residues. Germline trimming cut 6 bases from V and 8 bases from J; bases unmatched to any gene: 6. Germline loops: CDR1 DFQATT, CDR2 SNEGSKA (reference sequence). CDR3 region: CSALGLAGRTQYF. CDR3 in DNA: TGCAGTGCGCTGGGACTAGCGGGCCGTACGCAGTATTTT.

The chain carries TRBV6-2 or TRBV6-3 and TRBJ2-5; unclear D gene. Trimming stripped 3 bases from V and 6 bases from J, with 5 bases between. This CDR3 has 11 amino acids. Germline lookup yields CDR1 MNHEY and CDR2 SVGEGT. CDR3 sequence: CASSYMKTQYF. CDR3 nucleotides: TGTGCCAGCAGTTATATGAAGACCCAGTACTTC.